The present T cell receptor (beta chain) was sequenced within a study of CD8+ T cells in alopecia areata. cDNA prepared by RNA extraction and subsequent reverse transcription served as the template for sequencing. Profiled with immunoSEQ multiplex PCR; TCRdb holds only in-frame clones, not every one. Of 100,000 to 120,000 clones in the sample, 55% to 70% are singletons; the top ten hold 23%. CDR1 is SGDLS, CDR2 YYNGEE, per germline. CDR3 size: 13 residues. The ends were cut back, 1 base at V and 7 bases at J, with 9 bases in the middle. The chain uses TRBV9 and TRBJ2-1; D gene ambiguous. The source is a human donor with alopecia areata. The material sequenced was NKG2D-low CD8+ T cells sorted from blood. The CDR3 DNA reads TGTGCCAGCAGCGTATTATCTGTGAATGAGCAGTTCTTC. Its protein product is CASSVLSVNEQFF. Full variable domain (outside the CDR3, taken from reference TRBV9 and TRBJ2-1): DSGVTQTPKHLITATGQRVTLRCSPRSGDLSVYWYQQSLDQGLQFLIQYYNGEERAKGNILERFSAQQFPDLHSELNLSSLELGDSALYFCASSVLSVNEQFFGPGTRLTVL.